The 15 T cell receptor beta chains presented below share a single source sample, sequenced in a study of Ad26.COV2.S vaccination and SARS-CoV-2 variants. The table came from immunoSEQ multiplex PCR; TCRdb's copy has only in-frame clones and leaves some out. The repertoire consists of about 39,000 clones, with 65% to 90% occurring once and the leading ten covering over 40%. This sample comprised peripheral blood, obtained after recovery from COVID-19. Receptors originate from a human donor who had recovered from COVID-19.

This chain joins TRBV5-8 and TRBJ2-5, with 9 positions matching TRBD1. The CDR3 consists of 15 residues. The germline V gene encodes CDR1 SGHTS and CDR2 YDEGEE. Trimming took 4 bases from V and 2 from J; bases not matched to a gene: 6. CDR3 region: CASSPGTGHQETQYF. CDR3 in DNA: TGTGCCAGCAGCCCCGGGACAGGGCATCAAGAGACCCAGTACTTC.

The chain joins TRBV7-9 to TRBJ1-4; 8 positions match TRBD1. Germline V CDR1 and CDR2: SEHNR, FQNEAQ (reference sequence). CDR3 length: 17 amino acids. V was clipped by 4 bases and J by 1 base; unmatched bases: 8. DNA for the CDR3: TGTGCCAGCAGCTCTCGACAGGGGCTAGGAACTAATGAAAAACTGTTTTTT. Its protein product is CASSSRQGLGTNEKLFF. Combining the CDR3 with reference TRBV7-9 and TRBJ1-4 gives the whole variable domain DTGVSQNPRHKITKRGQNVTFRCDPISEHNRLYWYRQTLGQGPEFLTYFQNEAQLEKSRLLSDRFSAERPKGSFSTLEIQRTEQGDSAMYLCASSSRQGLGTNEKLFFGSGTQLSVL.

The chain couples TRBV19 to TRBJ1-5; D may be TRBD1 (6 bases). Trimming took off 7 bases at V and 5 bases at J, with 18 bases between the two ends. CDR1 and CDR2 (germline): LNHDA, SQIVND (reference sequence). This CDR3 spans 15 amino acids. The CDR3 nucleotides are TGTGCCAGTAAATATGAGACAGGCCCACATCAGCCCCAGCATTTT. It is translated as CASKYETGPHQPQHF.

In this sample, this clone turned up once. The chain couples TRBV6-5 to TRBJ1-1; D possibly corresponds to TRBD1 (5 bases). The CDR3 spans 14 residues. V dropped 7 bases and J dropped 5 bases, with 17 bases sitting between them. In germline, CDR1 is MNHEY, CDR2 SVGAGI. Here the CDR3 DNA reads TGTGCCAGCACCACACCGGCAGGGAGGACTGAAGCTTTCTTT. Encoded protein: CASTTPAGRTEAFF.

CDR3 DNA sequence: TGTGCCAGCAGCCCATCCTTAGGGACGGCATCGAATTGGCAAGAGACCCAGTACTTC. Protein product: CASSPSLGTASNWQETQYF. The chain joins TRBV14 to TRBJ2-5; the D call may be TRBD1 or TRBD2 (5 bases each). Germline CDR1 reads SGHDN; CDR2 reads FVKESK. This CDR3 is built from 19 residues. Between the trimmed V and J ends, which lost 4 bases and 2 bases, there was a span of 26 bases.

The chain recombines TRBV30 with TRBJ1-6; a weak D match, TRBD1 (5 bases). Trimming left V 2 bases short and J 8 bases short, with 10 bases between. The CDR3 covers 13 residues. Germline loops: CDR1 GTSNPN, CDR2 SVGIG (reference sequence). CDR3 coding DNA: TGTGCCTGGAGTCGTAAGGGGTATTCACCCCTCCACTTT. It encodes CAWSRKGYSPLHF.

The gene calls are TRBV5-1 and TRBJ2-7; D is perhaps TRBD2 (6 bases). The CDR3 sequence is 13 residues long. V lost 0 bases, J lost 5 bases, and 9 bases lay in between. Germline CDR1 SGHRS, CDR2 YFSETQ. For the CDR3, the DNA is TGCGCCAGCAGCTTGGCCGGGGGAAACGAGCAGTACTTC. It specifies CASSLAGGNEQYF.

The gene calls are TRBV19 and TRBJ1-2, with D perhaps matching TRBD1 (5 bases). CDR1 is LNHDA and CDR2 is SQIVND in the germline V gene (reference sequence). Trimming left V 3 bases short and J 8 bases short, with 10 bases between. This CDR3 contains 12 residues. In DNA, the CDR3 is TGTGCCAGTAGTATCGACCGGGGCGGCTACACCTTC. Protein product: CASSIDRGGYTF.

This chain connects TRBV6-1 to TRBJ1-1; D is uncertain. The V end was cut by 2 bases, the J end by 10 bases, with 11 bases between. Germline lookup yields CDR1 MNHNS and CDR2 SASEGT. This CDR3 is 12 amino acids long. The CDR3 loop is CASSETRFGAFF. The DNA for the CDR3 is TGTGCCAGCAGTGAAACGCGATTCGGAGCTTTCTTT.

The chain recombines TRBV6-1 with TRBJ1-1; D uncertain. Germline V lookup: CDR1 MNHNS, CDR2 SASEGT. Trimming removed 2 bases at V and 2 bases at J, with 12 bases between. This CDR3 has 15 residues. CDR3 in amino acids: CASSENPSGNTEAFF. The CDR3 region has the DNA TGTGCCAGCAGTGAAAATCCCTCGGGAAACACTGAAGCTTTCTTT.

The chain's CDR3 is CASSSLPATNEKLFF. CDR3 bases: TGTGCCAGTAGTTCCCTGCCGGCAACTAATGAAAAACTGTTTTTT. This chain links TRBV19 with TRBJ1-4, with D uncertain. Per germline, CDR1 LNHDA and CDR2 SQIVND (reference sequence). There are 15 residues in the CDR3. Trimming took off 5 bases at V and 0 bases at J, with 10 bases between the two ends.

The chain has TRBV18 and TRBJ1-1; 8 bases are shared with TRBD1. This CDR3 region has 16 residues. After removal of 3 bases from V and 0 bases from J, the junction contained 6 bases not matched to a gene. Germline V gene sequence: CDR1 KGHSH, CDR2 LQKENI. Here the CDR3 DNA reads TGTGCCAGCTCACCCTCCGGGACAGGCGTGAACACTGAAGCTTTCTTT. This sequence encodes CASSPSGTGVNTEAFF.

This rearrangement joins TRBV15 to TRBJ2-2; tentatively, D is TRBD1 (6 bases). Between the trimmed V and J ends, which lost 0 bases and 6 bases, there was a span of 14 bases. This CDR3 has 16 residues. The germline V gene has CDR1 LNHNV and CDR2 YYDKDF (reference sequence). This CDR3 reads CATSRELNRVPGELFF. The CDR3 region has the DNA TGTGCCACCAGCAGAGAGCTAAACAGGGTCCCCGGGGAGCTGTTTTTT.

V and J are TRBV19 and TRBJ1-1, with 8 bases identical to TRBD1. The CDR3 runs to 13 residues. Germline CDR1 and CDR2: LNHDA and SQIVND (reference sequence). V was clipped by 5 bases and J by 5 bases; unmatched bases: 4. The DNA of the CDR3 is TGTGCCAGTAGTTTCCAGGGGGCAACTGAAGCTTTCTTT. This translates into CASSFQGATEAFF.

The rearrangement links TRBV27 to TRBJ2-2; 8 positions agree with TRBD1. Germline V gene data show CDR1 as MNHEY and CDR2 as SMNVEV (reference sequence). This CDR3 has 15 residues. V was clipped by 3 bases and J by 1 base; unmatched bases: 1. In DNA form, the CDR3 reads TGTGCCAGCAGTTTTGGACAGGGGAACACCGGGGAGCTGTTTTTT. Residues: CASSFGQGNTGELFF.